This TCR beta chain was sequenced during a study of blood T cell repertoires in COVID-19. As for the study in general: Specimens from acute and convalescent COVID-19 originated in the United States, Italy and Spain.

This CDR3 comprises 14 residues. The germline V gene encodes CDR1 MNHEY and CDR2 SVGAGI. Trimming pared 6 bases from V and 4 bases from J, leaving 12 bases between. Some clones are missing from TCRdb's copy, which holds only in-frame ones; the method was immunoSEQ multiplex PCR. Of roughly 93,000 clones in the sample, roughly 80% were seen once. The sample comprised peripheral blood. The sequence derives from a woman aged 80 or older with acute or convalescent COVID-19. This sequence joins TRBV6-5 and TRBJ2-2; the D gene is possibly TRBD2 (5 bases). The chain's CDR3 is CASRRNGVTGELFF. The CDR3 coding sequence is TGTGCCAGCAGACGTAACGGGGTCACCGGGGAGCTGTTTTTT.